The subject of this entry is one T cell receptor beta chain. Its matching antigen is unknown. These data belong to a study of cytomegalovirus exposure and HLA in healthy donors. Study findings and constraints: Specific recognition of CMV antigens was confirmed in vitro for a few chains (all CMV-associated). Altogether, some 170 TCR beta chains were recorded as cytomegalovirus-associated. High specificity and sensitivity for cytomegalovirus status were reported for the classifier.

Sequencing was performed with immunoSEQ multiplex PCR; in TCRdb, only in-frame clones are kept and a portion is missing. In the table there are nearly 200,000 clones, around 84% of which are singletons. Separation from the roughly 680-subject first cohort characterized the approximately 120-subject validation cohort, to which the donors belonged. The sequence was collected from a woman between 25 and 40 years old in good health and CMV-seropositive. The sequenced sample was PBMCs.

CDR3 protein: CASSQDSGSSEQYF. The CDR3 DNA follows: TGTGCCAGCAGCCAAGATTCAGGGTCCAGCGAGCAGTACTTC. The chain carries TRBV4-2 and TRBJ2-7; the D gene is possibly TRBD1 (5 bases). Germline V gene sequence: CDR1 LGHNA, CDR2 YNFKEQ. V was shortened by 0 bases and J by 6 bases, with 12 bases between the two germline ends. This CDR3 has 14 residues.